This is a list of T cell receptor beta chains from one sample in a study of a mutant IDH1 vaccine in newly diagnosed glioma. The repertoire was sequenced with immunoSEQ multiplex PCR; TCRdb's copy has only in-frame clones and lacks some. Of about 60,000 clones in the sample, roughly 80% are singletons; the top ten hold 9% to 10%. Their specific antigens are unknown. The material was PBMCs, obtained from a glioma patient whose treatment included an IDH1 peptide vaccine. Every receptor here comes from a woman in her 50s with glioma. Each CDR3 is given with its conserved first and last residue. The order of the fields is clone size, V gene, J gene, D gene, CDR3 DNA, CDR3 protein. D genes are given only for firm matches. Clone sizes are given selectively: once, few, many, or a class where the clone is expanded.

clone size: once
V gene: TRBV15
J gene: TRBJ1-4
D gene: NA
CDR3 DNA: TGTGCCACCAGCAGAGATGGGGGTGGGGAAAAACTGTTTTTT
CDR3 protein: CATSRDGGGEKLFF

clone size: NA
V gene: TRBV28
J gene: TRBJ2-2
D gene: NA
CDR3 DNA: TGTGCCAGCAGTCACTCCTCCCTCAACACCGGGGAGCTGTTTTTT
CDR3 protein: CASSHSSLNTGELFF

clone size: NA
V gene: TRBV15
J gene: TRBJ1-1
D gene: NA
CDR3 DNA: TGTGCCACCAGCAGAGATAGGACCGCCATGAACACTGAAGCTTTCTTT
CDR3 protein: CATSRDRTAMNTEAFF

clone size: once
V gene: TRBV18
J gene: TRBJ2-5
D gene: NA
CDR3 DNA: TGTGCCAGCTCACCAATCATCGAGACCCAGTACTTC
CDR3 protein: CASSPIIETQYF

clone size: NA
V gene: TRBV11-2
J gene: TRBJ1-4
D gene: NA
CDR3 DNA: TGTGCCAGCAGCCCAGAGCGACTGGGGTCTTACCCTGAAAAACTGTTTTTT
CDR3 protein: CASSPERLGSYPEKLFF

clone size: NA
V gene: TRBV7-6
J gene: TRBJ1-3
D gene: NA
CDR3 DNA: TGTGCCAGCAGCTTAGCGGGCTTATCTGGAAACACCATATATTTT
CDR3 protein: CASSLAGLSGNTIYF

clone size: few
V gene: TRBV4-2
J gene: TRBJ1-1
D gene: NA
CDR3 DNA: TGTGCCAGCAGCCAAGGGGTCGACACTGAAGCTTTCTTT
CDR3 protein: CASSQGVDTEAFF

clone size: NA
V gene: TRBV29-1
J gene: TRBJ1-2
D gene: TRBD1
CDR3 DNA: TGCAGCGTTGAACAGGGGGCAGCGCGAGGTTATGGCTACACCTTC
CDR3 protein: CSVEQGAARGYGYTF

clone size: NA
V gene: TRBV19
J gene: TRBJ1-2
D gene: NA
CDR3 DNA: TGTGCCAGTTCTCCGGGACAAAAATATGGCTACACCTTC
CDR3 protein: CASSPGQKYGYTF

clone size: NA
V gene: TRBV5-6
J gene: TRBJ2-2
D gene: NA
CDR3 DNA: TGTGCCAGCAGCCCCTGGACATGGCGCACCGGGGAGCTGTTTTTT
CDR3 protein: CASSPWTWRTGELFF

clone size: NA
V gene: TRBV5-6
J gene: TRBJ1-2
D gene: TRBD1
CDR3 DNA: TGTGCCAGCAGCTTCTCTTTGGGACAGTTAGACTACACCTTC
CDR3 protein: CASSFSLGQLDYTF

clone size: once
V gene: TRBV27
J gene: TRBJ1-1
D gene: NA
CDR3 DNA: TGTGCCAGCAGTTTAGGGGGGGGGACCACTGAAGCTTTCTTT
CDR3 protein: CASSLGGGTTEAFF

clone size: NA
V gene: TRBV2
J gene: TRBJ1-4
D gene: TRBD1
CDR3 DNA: TGTGCCAGCAGTGTCGCCACAGGGGTTAATGAAAAACTGTTTTTT
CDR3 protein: CASSVATGVNEKLFF

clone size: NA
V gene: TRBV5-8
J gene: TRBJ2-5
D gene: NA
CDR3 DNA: TGTGCCAGCAACTTAGGGGGGGGCGGAGAGACCCAGTACTTC
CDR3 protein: CASNLGGGGETQYF

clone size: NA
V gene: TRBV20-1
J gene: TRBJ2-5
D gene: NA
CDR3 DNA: TGCAGTGCTAGTGGAGAGACCCAGTACTTC
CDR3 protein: CSASGETQYF

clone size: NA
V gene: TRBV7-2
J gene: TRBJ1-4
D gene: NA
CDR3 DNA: TGTGCCAGCAGCTTAGGCCATGCGGAAAAACTGTTTTTT
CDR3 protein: CASSLGHAEKLFF

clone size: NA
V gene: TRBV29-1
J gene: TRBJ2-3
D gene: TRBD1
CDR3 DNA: TGCAGCGGAGGACAGGGGAGCACAGATACGCAGTATTTT
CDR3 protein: CSGGQGSTDTQYF

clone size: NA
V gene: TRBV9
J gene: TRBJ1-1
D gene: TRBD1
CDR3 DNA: TGTGCCAGCAGCGTAGTCAGGGGGCGGGCTGAAGCTTTCTTT
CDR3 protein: CASSVVRGRAEAFF

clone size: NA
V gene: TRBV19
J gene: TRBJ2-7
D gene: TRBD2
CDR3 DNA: TGTGCCAGTAGCCTCCTAGCGGGGGCCTACGAGCAGTACTTC
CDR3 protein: CASSLLAGAYEQYF

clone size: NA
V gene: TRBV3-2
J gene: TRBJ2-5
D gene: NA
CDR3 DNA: TGTGCCAGCAGTGACCAGTACTTC
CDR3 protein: CASSDQYF

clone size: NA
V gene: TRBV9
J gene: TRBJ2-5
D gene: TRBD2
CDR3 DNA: TGTGCCAGCAGCGTAGCGGGACTAGCGGGGAAAGAGACCCAGTACTTC
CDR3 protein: CASSVAGLAGKETQYF

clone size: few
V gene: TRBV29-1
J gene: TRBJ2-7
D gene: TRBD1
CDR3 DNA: TGCAGCGCTCTGACAGGGATTGGCGAGCAGTACTTC
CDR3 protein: CSALTGIGEQYF

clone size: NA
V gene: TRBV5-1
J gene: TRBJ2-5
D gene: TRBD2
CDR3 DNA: TGCGCCAGCAGCCAGGGACTAGCGGGAGAGACCCAGTACTTC
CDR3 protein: CASSQGLAGETQYF

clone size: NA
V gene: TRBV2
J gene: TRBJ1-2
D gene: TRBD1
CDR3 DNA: TGTGCCAGCACAAGGACAGGGGGCGAATGGAACTATGGCTACACCTTC
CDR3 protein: CASTRTGGEWNYGYTF

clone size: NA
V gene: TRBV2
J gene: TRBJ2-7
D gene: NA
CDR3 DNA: TGTGCCAGCAGCCGAGGGCAGGATTCCTACGAGCAGTACTTC
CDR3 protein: CASSRGQDSYEQYF

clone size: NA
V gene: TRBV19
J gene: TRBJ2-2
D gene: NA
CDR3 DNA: TGTGCCAGCACCAACGGGCCCAGCACCGGGGAGCTGTTTTTT
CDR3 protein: CASTNGPSTGELFF

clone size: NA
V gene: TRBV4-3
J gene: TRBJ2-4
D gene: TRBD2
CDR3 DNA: TGCGCCAGCAGCCGCACTACAGCGGGGAAAAACATTCAGTACTTC
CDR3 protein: CASSRTTAGKNIQYF

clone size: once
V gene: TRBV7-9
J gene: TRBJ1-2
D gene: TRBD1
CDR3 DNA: TGTGCCAGCAGCCCTAGCGGACAGGGGAGGCATCATGGCTACACCTTC
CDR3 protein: CASSPSGQGRHHGYTF

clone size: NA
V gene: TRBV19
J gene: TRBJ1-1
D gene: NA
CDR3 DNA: TGTGCCAGTAGTATGGAACGGAACACTGAAGCTTTCTTT
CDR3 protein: CASSMERNTEAFF

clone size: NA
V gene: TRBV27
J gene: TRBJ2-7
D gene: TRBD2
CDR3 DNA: TGTGCCAGCAGTGTGACTAGCGGGGGGGCCTCGGACGAGCAGTACTTC
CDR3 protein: CASSVTSGGASDEQYF

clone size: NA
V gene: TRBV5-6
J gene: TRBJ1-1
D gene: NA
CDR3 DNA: TGTGCCAGCAGCTTGTGGGGGGGCACTGAAGCTTTCTTT
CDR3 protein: CASSLWGGTEAFF

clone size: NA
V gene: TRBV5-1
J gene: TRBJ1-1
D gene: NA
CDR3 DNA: TGCGCCAGCAGCTTGGTTTTGAGGGACACTGAAGCTTTCTTT
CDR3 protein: CASSLVLRDTEAFF

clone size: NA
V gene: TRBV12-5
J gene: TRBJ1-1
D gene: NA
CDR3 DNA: TGTGCTAGTGGTCTCTGGGGAGTAGGCACTGAAGCTTTCTTT
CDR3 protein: CASGLWGVGTEAFF

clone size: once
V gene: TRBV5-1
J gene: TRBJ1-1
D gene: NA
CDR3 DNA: TGCGCCAGCAGCGAGACCGGGGCAACCCCGGGCACTGAAGCTTTCTTT
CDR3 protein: CASSETGATPGTEAFF

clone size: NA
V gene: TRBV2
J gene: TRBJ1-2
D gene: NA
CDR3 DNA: TGTGCCAGCAGTGAAGGACCTTCTAACTATGGCTACACCTTC
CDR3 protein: CASSEGPSNYGYTF

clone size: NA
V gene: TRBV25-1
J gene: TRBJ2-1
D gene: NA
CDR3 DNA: TGTGCCAGCAGTGAACCCGGACGGTCCAGGAATGAGCAGTTCTTC
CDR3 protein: CASSEPGRSRNEQFF

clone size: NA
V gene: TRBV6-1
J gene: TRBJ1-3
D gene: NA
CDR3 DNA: TGTGCCAGCAGTGAATGGGCGGCACCCTCTGGAAACACCATATATTTT
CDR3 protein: CASSEWAAPSGNTIYF

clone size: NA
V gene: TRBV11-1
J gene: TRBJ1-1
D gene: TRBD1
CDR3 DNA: TGTGCCAGCAGGAGAGGACAGGGGGGGTATGAAGCTTTCTTT
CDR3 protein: CASRRGQGGYEAFF

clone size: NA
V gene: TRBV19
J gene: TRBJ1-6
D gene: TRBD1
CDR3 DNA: TGTGCCAGTAGTACTACAGGGGGCAGAAGATCCTATAATTCACCCCTCCACTTT
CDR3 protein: CASSTTGGRRSYNSPLHF

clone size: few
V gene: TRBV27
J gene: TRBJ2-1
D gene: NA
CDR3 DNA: TGTGCCAGCAGTTTATCGATACTAGGGTCCTACAATGAGCAGTTCTTC
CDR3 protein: CASSLSILGSYNEQFF

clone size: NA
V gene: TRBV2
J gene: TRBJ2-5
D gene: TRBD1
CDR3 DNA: TGTGCCAGCACCGGGCAGGGGGTAAGGGTAGAAGCCCAGTACTTC
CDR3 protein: CASTGQGVRVEAQYF

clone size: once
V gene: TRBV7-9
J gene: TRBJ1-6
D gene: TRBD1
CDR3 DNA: TGTGCCAGCAGCTTAGCGTTCGGGGGGACAGGGTTGAATTCACCCCTCCACTTT
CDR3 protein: CASSLAFGGTGLNSPLHF

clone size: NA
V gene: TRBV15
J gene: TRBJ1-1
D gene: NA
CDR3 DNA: TGTGCCACCAGCAGAGAGGGGATGAACACTGAAGCTTTCTTT
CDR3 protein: CATSREGMNTEAFF

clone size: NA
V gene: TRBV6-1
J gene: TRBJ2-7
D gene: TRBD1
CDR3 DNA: TGTGCCAGCAGTGCGTCAAGGACAGGGATAAGCGAGCAGTACTTC
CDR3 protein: CASSASRTGISEQYF

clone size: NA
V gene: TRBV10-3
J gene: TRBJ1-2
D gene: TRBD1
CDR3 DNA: TGTGCCATCAGTGAGTCTAGGGGAGGCAGGGGGCGGCGTGGCTACACCTTC
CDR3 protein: CAISESRGGRGRRGYTF

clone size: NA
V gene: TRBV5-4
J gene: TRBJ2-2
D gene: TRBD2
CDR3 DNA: TGTGCCAGCAGGGATAGCGGGGGGAACACCGGGGAGCTGTTTTTT
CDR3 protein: CASRDSGGNTGELFF

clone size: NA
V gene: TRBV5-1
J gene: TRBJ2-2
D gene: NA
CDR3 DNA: TGCGCCAGTGCCTGGGGACTTCAAAACACCGGGGAGCTGTTTTTT
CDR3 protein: CASAWGLQNTGELFF

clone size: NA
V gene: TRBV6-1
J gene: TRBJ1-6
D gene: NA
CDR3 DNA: TGTGCCAGCAGTGAATCGTTTGGGCCTTCATCCCTCCACTTT
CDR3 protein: CASSESFGPSSLHF

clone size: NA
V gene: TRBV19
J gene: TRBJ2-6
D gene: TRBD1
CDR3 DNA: TGTGCCAGTAGCAGAGGAGGGACAGGGGCCTCTGGGGCCAACGTCCTGACTTTC
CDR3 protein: CASSRGGTGASGANVLTF

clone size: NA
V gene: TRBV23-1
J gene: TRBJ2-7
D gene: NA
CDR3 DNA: TGCGCCAGCAGTCAGCGGGCCGCGGACTACGAGCAGTACTTC
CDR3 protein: CASSQRAADYEQYF

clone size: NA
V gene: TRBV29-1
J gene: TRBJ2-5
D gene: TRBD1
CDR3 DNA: TGCAGCGTCGATCTGGGGGACAGGGGTCGGGAGACCCAGTACTTC
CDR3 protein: CSVDLGDRGRETQYF

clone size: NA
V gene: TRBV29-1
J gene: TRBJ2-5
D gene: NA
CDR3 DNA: TGCAGCGTTCAGCAGCAAGAGACCCAGTACTTC
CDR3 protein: CSVQQQETQYF

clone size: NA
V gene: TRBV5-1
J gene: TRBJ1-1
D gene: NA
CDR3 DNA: TGCGCCAGCATAGGGGGGTCGACTGAAGCTTTCTTT
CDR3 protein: CASIGGSTEAFF

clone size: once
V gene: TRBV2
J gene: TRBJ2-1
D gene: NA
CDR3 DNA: TGTGCCAGCCCAGGAGGGAACTCCTACAATGAGCAGTTCTTC
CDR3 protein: CASPGGNSYNEQFF

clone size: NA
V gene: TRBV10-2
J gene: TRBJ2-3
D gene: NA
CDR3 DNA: TGCGCCAGCAGTGATGGATATACGCAGTATTTT
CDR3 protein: CASSDGYTQYF

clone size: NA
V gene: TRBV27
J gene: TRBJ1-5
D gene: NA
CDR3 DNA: TGTGCCAGCAGTTTTTCCGCCGATAGCAATCAGCCCCAGCATTTT
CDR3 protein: CASSFSADSNQPQHF

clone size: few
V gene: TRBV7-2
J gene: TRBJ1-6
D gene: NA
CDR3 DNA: TGTGCCAGCAGCTTCCTGGGACGAGATAATTCACCCCTCCACTTT
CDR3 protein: CASSFLGRDNSPLHF